These 6 T cell receptor beta chains were all obtained from the same sample, sequenced in a study of blood T cells in healthy people across ages. A sample-barcoded 5' primer and a J-beta primer mix were used in a second PCR of roughly 6 to 11 cycles. TCRdb reprocessed the 5' RACE reads via MiXCR and lists one record per CDR3 protein. Among more than 900,000 distinct CDR3 sequences listed, under 35% were seen once. The sample was also reused in another study, on T cells of mothers and their children.

Sequences were obtained from blood. Every receptor here comes from a woman in her forties in good health.

The chain joins TRBV11-3 to TRBJ2-3; 10 bases are shared with TRBD2. Germline CDR1 SGHNT, CDR2 YENEEA. The junction had 15 bases not matched to a gene; V was cut back by 5 bases and J by 10 bases. The CDR3 runs to 16 residues. CDR3 amino acids: CASSTSGSSGGLPQYF. CDR3 DNA: TGTGCCAGCAGCACCTCGGGGTCTAGCGGGGGATTGCCGCAGTATTTT.

There are a few counts of this clonotype. The chain links TRBV5-1 to TRBJ1-4; unclear D gene. V was trimmed by 0 bases and J by 8 bases, leaving 11 bases between them. The CDR3 sequence is 14 residues long. The V gene's germline CDR1 is SGHRS and CDR2 YFSETQ. CDR3 DNA sequence: TGCGCCAGCAGCTTGGAGGATGCCCCGGAAAAACTGTTTTTT. Protein product: CASSLEDAPEKLFF.

This clonotype appeared many times. The rearrangement uses TRBV7-2 and TRBJ2-5; 9 bases are a match to TRBD1. Germline trimming cut 3 bases from V and 4 bases from J; bases unmatched to any gene: 6. The CDR3 is 15 residues long. Looked up from germline, CDR1 is SGHTA and CDR2 is FQGNSA. In DNA, the CDR3 is TGTGCCAGCAGCTTCCAACAGGGGGCGCGAGAGACCCAGTACTTC. Translating it yields CASSFQQGARETQYF.

This clonotype was seen at least ten times. The V call is TRBV25-1, the J call TRBJ2-3; no clear D. Germline V gives CDR1 MGHDK, CDR2 SYGVNS. The CDR3 has 17 residues. V lost 4 bases, J lost 3 bases, and 20 bases lay in between. The CDR3 DNA follows: TGTGCCAGCAGTGTACTTCCGTCGGACCGAACAACAGATACGCAGTATTTT. Amino acid sequence: CASSVLPSDRTTDTQYF.

This clonotype showed up just a few times. The chain carries TRBV5-1 and TRBJ2-3; D possibly corresponds to TRBD1 (5 bases). The germline V and J ends were trimmed by 4 bases and 5 bases, with 20 bases remaining between them. The germline gives CDR1 SGHRS, CDR2 YFSETQ. CDR3 size: 16 residues. CDR3 loop: CASSPETVHRGDTQYF. As DNA, the CDR3 is TGCGCCAGCAGCCCGGAGACAGTTCACAGAGGAGATACGCAGTATTTT. The full variable domain, rest sourced from reference TRBV5-1 and TRBJ2-3, is KAGVTQTPRYLIKTRGQQVTLSCSPISGHRSVSWYQQTPGQGLQFLFEYFSETQRNKGNFPGRFSGRQFSNSRSEMNVSTLELGDSALYLCASSPETVHRGDTQYFGPGTRLTVL.

A note on this clonotype: One junction end disagrees with the germline gene, perhaps due to a read error. The chain is built from TRBV29-1 and TRBJ1-2, with TRBD1 matching over 9 bases. Germline lookup yields CDR1 SQVTM and CDR2 ANQGSEA. CDR3 length: 13 amino acids. The CDR3 spells CSIWTGDNYGHTF. In DNA form, the CDR3 reads TGCAGCATATGGACAGGGGATAACTATGGCCACACCTTC.